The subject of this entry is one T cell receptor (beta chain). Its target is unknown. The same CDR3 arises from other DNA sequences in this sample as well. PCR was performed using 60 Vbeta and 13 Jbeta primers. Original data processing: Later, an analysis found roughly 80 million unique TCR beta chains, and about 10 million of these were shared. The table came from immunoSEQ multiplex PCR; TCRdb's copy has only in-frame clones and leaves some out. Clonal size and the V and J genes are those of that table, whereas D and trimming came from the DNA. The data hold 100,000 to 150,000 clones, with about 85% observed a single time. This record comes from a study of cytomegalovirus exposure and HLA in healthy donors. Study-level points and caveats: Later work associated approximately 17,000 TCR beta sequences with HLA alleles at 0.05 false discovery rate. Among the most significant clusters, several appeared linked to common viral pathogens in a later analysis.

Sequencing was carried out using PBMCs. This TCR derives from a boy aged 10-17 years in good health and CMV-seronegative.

The CDR3 DNA reads TGTGCCAGCAATTCCGGGACAGGAGGGGGTGGCTACACCTTC. Protein: CASNSGTGGGGYTF. J is TRBJ1-2 and V is TRBV28, with 8 bases fitting TRBD1. V gave up 7 bases and J gave up 7 bases; unmatched junction bases: 11. The CDR3 consists of 14 residues. Per the germline V gene, CDR1 is MDHEN and CDR2 is SYDVKM.